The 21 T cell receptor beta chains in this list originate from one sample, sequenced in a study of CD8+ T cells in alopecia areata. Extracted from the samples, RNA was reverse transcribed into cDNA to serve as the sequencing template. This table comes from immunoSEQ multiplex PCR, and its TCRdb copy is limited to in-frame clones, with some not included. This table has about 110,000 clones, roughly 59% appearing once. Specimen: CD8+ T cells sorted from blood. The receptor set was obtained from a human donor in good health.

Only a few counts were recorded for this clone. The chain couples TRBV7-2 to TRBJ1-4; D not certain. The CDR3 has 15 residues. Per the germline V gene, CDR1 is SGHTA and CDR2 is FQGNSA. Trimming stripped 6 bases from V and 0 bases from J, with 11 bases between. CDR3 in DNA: TGTGCCAGCAGTTACGGGAGCACAACTAATGAAAAACTGTTTTTT. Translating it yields CASSYGSTTNEKLFF.

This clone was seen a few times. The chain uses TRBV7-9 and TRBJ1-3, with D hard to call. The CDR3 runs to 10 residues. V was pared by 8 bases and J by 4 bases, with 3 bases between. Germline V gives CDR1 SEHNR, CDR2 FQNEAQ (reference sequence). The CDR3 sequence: CASGGNTIYF. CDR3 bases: TGTGCCAGCGGGGGAAACACCATATATTTT.

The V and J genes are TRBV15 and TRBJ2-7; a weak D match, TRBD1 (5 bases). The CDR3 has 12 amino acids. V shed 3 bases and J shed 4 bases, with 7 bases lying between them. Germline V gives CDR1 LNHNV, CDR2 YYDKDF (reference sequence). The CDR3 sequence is CATSSDSYEQYF. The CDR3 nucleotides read TGTGCCACCAGCAGTGACAGTTACGAGCAGTACTTC.

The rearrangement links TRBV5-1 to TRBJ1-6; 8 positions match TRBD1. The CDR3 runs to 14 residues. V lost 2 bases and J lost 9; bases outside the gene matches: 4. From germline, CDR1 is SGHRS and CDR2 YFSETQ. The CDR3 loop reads CASSFGQGGSPLHF. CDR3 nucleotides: TGCGCCAGCAGCTTCGGACAGGGCGGTTCACCCCTCCACTTT.

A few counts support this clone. The CDR3 nucleotides read TGCGCCAGCGGCCACAGGGGTAGCAATCAGCCCCAGCATTTT. Amino acids: CASGHRGSNQPQHF. J is TRBJ1-5 and V is TRBV23-1; 7 bases fit TRBD1. TRBV23-1 is noted as an ORF with a role that remains uncertain. This CDR3 contains 14 residues. Germline trimming cut 8 bases from V and 0 bases from J; bases unmatched to any gene: 4.

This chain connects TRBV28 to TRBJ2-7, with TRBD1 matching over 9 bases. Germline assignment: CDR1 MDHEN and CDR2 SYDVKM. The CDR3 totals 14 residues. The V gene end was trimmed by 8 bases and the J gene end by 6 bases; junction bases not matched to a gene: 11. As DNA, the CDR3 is TGTGCCAGCCAAACAGGGGGCTATAGGATCGAGCAGTACTTC. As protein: CASQTGGYRIEQYF. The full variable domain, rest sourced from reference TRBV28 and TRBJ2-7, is DVKVTQSSRYLVKRTGEKVFLECVQDMDHENMFWYRQDPGLGLRLIYFSYDVKMKEKGDIPEGYSVSREKKERFSLILESASTNQTSMYLCASQTGGYRIEQYFGPGTRLTVT.

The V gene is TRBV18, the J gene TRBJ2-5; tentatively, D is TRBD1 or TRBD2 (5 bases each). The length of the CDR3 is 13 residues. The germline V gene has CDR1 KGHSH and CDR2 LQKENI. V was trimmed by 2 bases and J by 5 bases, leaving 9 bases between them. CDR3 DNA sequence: TGTGCCAGCTCACCATCCGGGGCGGAGACCCAGTACTTC. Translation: CASSPSGAETQYF.

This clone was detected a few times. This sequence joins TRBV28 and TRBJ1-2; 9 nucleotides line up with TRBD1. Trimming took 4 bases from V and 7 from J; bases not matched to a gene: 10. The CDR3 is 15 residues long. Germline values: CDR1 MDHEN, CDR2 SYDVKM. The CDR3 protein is CASSSPWTGVSGYTF. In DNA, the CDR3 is TGTGCCAGCAGTTCCCCCTGGACAGGGGTGAGTGGCTACACCTTC.

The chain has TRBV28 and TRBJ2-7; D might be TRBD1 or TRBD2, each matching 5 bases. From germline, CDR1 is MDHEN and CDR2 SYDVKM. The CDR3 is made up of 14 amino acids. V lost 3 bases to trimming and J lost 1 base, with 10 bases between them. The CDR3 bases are TGTGCCAGCAGTTTTTTGGGGGAGTCCTACGAGCAGTACTTC. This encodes CASSFLGESYEQYF.

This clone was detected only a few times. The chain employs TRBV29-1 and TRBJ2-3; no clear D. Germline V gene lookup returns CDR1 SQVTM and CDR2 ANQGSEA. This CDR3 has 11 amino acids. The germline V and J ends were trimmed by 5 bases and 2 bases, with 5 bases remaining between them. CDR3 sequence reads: CSVPLTDTQYF. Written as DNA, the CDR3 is TGCAGCGTTCCGCTCACAGATACGCAGTATTTT.

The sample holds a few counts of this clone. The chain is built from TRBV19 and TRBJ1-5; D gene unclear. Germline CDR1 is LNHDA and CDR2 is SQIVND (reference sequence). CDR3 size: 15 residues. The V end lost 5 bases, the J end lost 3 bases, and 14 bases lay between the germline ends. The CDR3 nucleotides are TGTGCCAGTAGTCTGGGAGTGGGTGCCAATCAGCCCCAGCATTTT. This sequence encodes CASSLGVGANQPQHF.

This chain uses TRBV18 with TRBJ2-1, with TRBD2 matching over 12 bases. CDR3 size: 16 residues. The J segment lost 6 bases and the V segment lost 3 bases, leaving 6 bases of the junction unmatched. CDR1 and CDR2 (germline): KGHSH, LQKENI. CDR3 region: CASSPWLAGGRNEQFF. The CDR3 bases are TGTGCCAGCTCACCCTGGCTAGCGGGGGGGCGCAATGAGCAGTTCTTC.

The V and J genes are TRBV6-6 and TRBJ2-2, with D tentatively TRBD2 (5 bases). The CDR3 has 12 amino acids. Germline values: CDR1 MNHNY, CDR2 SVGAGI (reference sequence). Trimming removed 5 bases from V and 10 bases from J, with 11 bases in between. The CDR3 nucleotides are TGTGCCAGCAGTGGGTCCGGGGAGGAGCTGTTTTTT. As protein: CASSGSGEELFF.

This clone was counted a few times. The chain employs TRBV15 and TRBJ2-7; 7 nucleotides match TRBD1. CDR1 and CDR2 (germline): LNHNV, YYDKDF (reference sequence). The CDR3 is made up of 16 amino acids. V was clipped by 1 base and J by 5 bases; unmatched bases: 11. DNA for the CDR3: TGTGCCACCAGCAGAGTTTCGGAGACAGGGTTCCACGAGCAGTACTTC. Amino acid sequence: CATSRVSETGFHEQYF.

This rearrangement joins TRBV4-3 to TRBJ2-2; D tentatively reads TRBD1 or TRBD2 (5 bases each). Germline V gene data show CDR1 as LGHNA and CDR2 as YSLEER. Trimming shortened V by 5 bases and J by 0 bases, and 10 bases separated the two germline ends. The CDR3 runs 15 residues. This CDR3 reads CASSEQEANTGELFF. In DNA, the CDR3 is TGCGCCAGCAGCGAACAGGAGGCGAACACCGGGGAGCTGTTTTTT.

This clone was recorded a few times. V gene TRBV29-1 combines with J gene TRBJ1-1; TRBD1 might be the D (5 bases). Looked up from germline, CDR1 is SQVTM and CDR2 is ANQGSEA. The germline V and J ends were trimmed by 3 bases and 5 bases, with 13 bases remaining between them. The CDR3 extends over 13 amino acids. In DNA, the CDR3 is TGCAGCGTTGAGGCAGGGTTGGGGACTGAAGCTTTCTTT. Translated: CSVEAGLGTEAFF.

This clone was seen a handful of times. The CDR3 is CASSFAGGNIQYF. The DNA for the CDR3 is TGTGCCAGCAGTTTTGCGGGGGGGAACATTCAGTACTTC. The chain recombines TRBV28 with TRBJ2-4; TRBD2 agrees at 9 bases. CDR3 length: 13 amino acids. Germline CDR1 reads MDHEN; CDR2 reads SYDVKM. Trimming removed 3 bases from V and 7 bases from J; junction bases left unmatched: 1.

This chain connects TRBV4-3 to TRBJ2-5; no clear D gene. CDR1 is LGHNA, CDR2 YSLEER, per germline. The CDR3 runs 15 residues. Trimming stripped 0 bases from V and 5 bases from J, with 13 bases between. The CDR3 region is CASSQDWRGTETQYF. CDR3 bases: TGCGCCAGCAGCCAAGATTGGCGAGGAACCGAGACCCAGTACTTC.

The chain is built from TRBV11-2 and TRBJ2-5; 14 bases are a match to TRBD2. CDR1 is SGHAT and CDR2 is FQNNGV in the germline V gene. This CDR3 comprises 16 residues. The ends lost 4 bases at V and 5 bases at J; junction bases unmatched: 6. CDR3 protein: CASSSGLAGARETQYF. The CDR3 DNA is TGTGCCAGCAGCTCGGGACTAGCGGGGGCGAGGGAGACCCAGTACTTC.

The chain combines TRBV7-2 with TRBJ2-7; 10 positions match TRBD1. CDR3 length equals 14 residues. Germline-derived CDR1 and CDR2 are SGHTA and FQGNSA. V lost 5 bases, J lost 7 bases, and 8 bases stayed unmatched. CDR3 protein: CASSDDRGPGEQYF. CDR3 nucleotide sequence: TGTGCCAGCAGCGACGACAGGGGGCCGGGTGAGCAGTACTTC.

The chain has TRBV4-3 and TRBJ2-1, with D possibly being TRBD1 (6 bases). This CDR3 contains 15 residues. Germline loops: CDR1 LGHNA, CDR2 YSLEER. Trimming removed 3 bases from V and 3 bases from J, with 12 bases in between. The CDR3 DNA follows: TGCGCCAGCAGCCAGTCCCGGGACATCTACAATGAGCAGTTCTTC. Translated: CASSQSRDIYNEQFF.